Listed below are T cell receptor beta chains from one sample, sequenced in a study of cytomegalovirus exposure and HLA in healthy donors. Produced via immunoSEQ multiplex PCR; TCRdb's table is partial and in-frame only. The repertoire holds around 190,000 clones, with around 81% as singletons. Sample: PBMCs. The receptors were sampled from a man between 18 and 29 years old in good health and CMV-seronegative. CDR3s include the opening cysteine and the closing phenylalanine or tryptophan. A D gene is named only where the DNA matches it firmly. Only part of the rows carry a size: once, few, many, or a class if the clone is expanded.

TRBV7-9,NA,TRBJ2-5,TRBD2,TGTGCCAGCAGCTCAAAATTCTTCGGGGGGGCGACAAAAGAGACCCAGTACTTC,CASSSKFFGGATKETQYF
TRBV7-2,NA,TRBJ1-5,NA,TGTGCCAGCAGCTCCAACAGGAATCAGCCCCAGCATTTT,CASSSNRNQPQHF
TRBV19,NA,TRBJ1-6,NA,TGTGCCAGTAGCCCGGGTCTACCTGATCCACCCCACTTT,CASSPGLPDPPHF
TRBV20-1,NA,TRBJ1-2,NA,TGCAGTGCGCGACTGAGACATGGCTACACCTTC,CSARLRHGYTF
TRBV7-2,NA,TRBJ2-7,NA,TGTGCCAGCAGCTTAGGTCCTTACTCCTACGAGCAGTACTTC,CASSLGPYSYEQYF
TRBV5-1,NA,TRBJ2-2,NA,TGCGCCAGCAGCTTGGACTTCAACACCGGGGAGCTGTTTTTT,CASSLDFNTGELFF
TRBV5-4,NA,TRBJ1-1,NA,TGTGCCAGCAGCCCTTGGACTGTGAACACTGAAGCTTTCTTT,CASSPWTVNTEAFF
TRBV18,NA,TRBJ2-6,TRBD1,TGTGCCAGCTCACCAGCAGGACAGGGGTCCTCTGGGGCCAACGTCCTGACTTTC,CASSPAGQGSSGANVLTF
TRBV7-6,NA,TRBJ2-7,NA,TGTGCCAGCGTACGAGGACAGAACTCCTACGAGCAGTACTTC,CASVRGQNSYEQYF
TRBV29-1,NA,TRBJ1-2,TRBD1,TGCAGCGTTCCGGGGACAGGACCGAAATCATCCGGCTACACCTTC,CSVPGTGPKSSGYTF
TRBV11-2,NA,TRBJ2-3,NA,TGTGCCAGCAGCTTAGGTTTAGGAGCGGCAGATACGCAGTATTTT,CASSLGLGAADTQYF
TRBV4-1,NA,TRBJ2-2,TRBD2,TGCGCCAGCAGCCGGCTTGAGTGGAGTCTAGCGGGAGGGGTTTTTGACACCGGGGAGCTGTTTTTT,CASSRLEWSLAGGVFDTGELFF
TRBV18,NA,TRBJ2-7,NA,TGTGCCAGCTCCAAGCTTCCGGGACACACTTCCTACGAGCAGTACTTC,CASSKLPGHTSYEQYF
TRBV20-1,NA,TRBJ1-2,NA,TGCAGTGGCCGGACTCCCTATGGCTACACCTTC,CSGRTPYGYTF
TRBV10-1,NA,TRBJ2-1,NA,TGCGCCAGCAGATTAACAGGGGAGGCCCACAATGAGCAGTTCTTC,CASRLTGEAHNEQFF
TRBV13,NA,TRBJ1-1,NA,TGTGCCAGCAGCCTCCGGGGAACTGAAGCTTTCTTT,CASSLRGTEAFF
TRBV28,few,TRBJ1-2,TRBD1,TGTGCCAGCAGTTTATTGTCCCGGGACAGTAATGGCTACACCTTC,CASSLLSRDSNGYTF
TRBV9,NA,TRBJ2-3,TRBD2,TGTGCCAGCAGCGTAGGGGTGGCGGGGGGTAGCACAGATACGCAGTATTTT,CASSVGVAGGSTDTQYF
TRBV28,NA,TRBJ2-1,NA,TGTGCCAGCAGACCGAAAAACAGGGATGAGCAGTTCTTC,CASRPKNRDEQFF
TRBV6-1,NA,TRBJ1-1,NA,TGTGCCAGCAGTGAACTGGCGGGAGCTTTCTTT,CASSELAGAFF
TRBV9,NA,TRBJ2-1,NA,TGTGCCAGCAGCCCCCCCGTGGGGCTCTCCTGGAATGAGCAGTTCTTC,CASSPPVGLSWNEQFF
TRBV6-4,NA,TRBJ2-7,TRBD1,TGTGCCAGCAGGACAGACAGGGCCTACGAGCAGTACTTC,CASRTDRAYEQYF
TRBV29-1,NA,TRBJ2-6,TRBD1,TGCAGCGTCCCGACAGGGCTGAGCTCTGGGGCCAACGTCCTGACTTTC,CSVPTGLSSGANVLTF
TRBV7-8,many,TRBJ2-2,TRBD1,TGTGCCAGCAGAGTCAAGGGGGCCACCCCCGGGGAGCTGTTTTTT,CASRVKGATPGELFF
TRBV2,NA,TRBJ1-1,NA,TGTGCCAGCAGAGATACCGGGTCCCCGAACACTGAAGCTTTCTTT,CASRDTGSPNTEAFF
TRBV30,NA,TRBJ2-3,NA,TGTGCCTGGTCTACCCGGTGGGGCGATAGCACAGATACGCAGTATTTT,CAWSTRWGDSTDTQYF
TRBV18,NA,TRBJ1-4,NA,TGTGCCAGCTCACCCCGGGGTGGGCAGGCGGGCGAAAAACTGTTTTTT,CASSPRGGQAGEKLFF
TRBV18,NA,TRBJ2-7,NA,TGTGCCAGCTCACCACCGGACAGCTCCTACGAGCAGTACTTC,CASSPPDSSYEQYF
TRBV10-3,few,TRBJ2-1,TRBD2,TGTGCCATCAGTGGCCATGCTAAACTAGCGGGAGGTTCTGATGAGCAGTTCTTC,CAISGHAKLAGGSDEQFF
TRBV5-5,NA,TRBJ2-7,NA,TGTGCCAGCAGCTTGGAACCCAGGGACTACGAGCAGTACTTC,CASSLEPRDYEQYF
TRBV7-9,NA,TRBJ2-7,TRBD2,TGTGCCAGCAGCTCCCTAGCGGGGGGGCCCTACGAGCAGTACTTC,CASSSLAGGPYEQYF
TRBV2,few,TRBJ2-4,NA,TGTGCCAGCGGGGAGGTCTACACGATACAAAACATTCAGTACTTC,CASGEVYTIQNIQYF
TRBV29-1,NA,TRBJ2-7,TRBD2,TGCAGCGTCGCTGAGCCGTTAGCGGGAGAAGGGTACGAGCAGTACTTC,CSVAEPLAGEGYEQYF
TRBV7-9,NA,TRBJ1-3,NA,TGTGCCAGCAGCCCGGGGGGGTTCTCTGGAAACACCATATATTTT,CASSPGGFSGNTIYF
TRBV5-1,NA,TRBJ1-4,TRBD1,TGCGCCAGCAGCTTGGAAGGGACAGGGGATGAAAAACTGTTTTTT,CASSLEGTGDEKLFF
TRBV27,NA,TRBJ1-1,TRBD1,TGTGCCAGCCTTAAACCGACAGGGGGCTTGGGCACTGAAGCTTTCTTT,CASLKPTGGLGTEAFF
TRBV9,NA,TRBJ2-7,NA,TGTGCCAGCAGCGTAGTCCTATCTACGGTAAAGAAAACCCACGAGCAGTACTTC,CASSVVLSTVKKTHEQYF
TRBV30,NA,TRBJ1-5,NA,TGTGCCTGGAGCCCAGGAGGGGGCAATCAGCCCCAGCATTTT,CAWSPGGGNQPQHF
TRBV19,NA,TRBJ1-2,TRBD1,TGTGCCAGTAGACCAGGGGGTCTGGGCTATGGCTACACCTTC,CASRPGGLGYGYTF
TRBV5-1,NA,TRBJ1-5,NA,TGCGCCAGCAGTCATGGACAACCTACTAGCAATCAGCCCCAGCATTTT,CASSHGQPTSNQPQHF
TRBV2,NA,TRBJ2-1,NA,TGTGCCGGAACACTATCCTACAATGAGCAGTTCTTC,CAGTLSYNEQFF
TRBV7-9,NA,TRBJ2-2,NA,TGTGCCAGCAGCCCGGCGGTCCGGGGGTTGATGGAGCTGTTTTTT,CASSPAVRGLMELFF
TRBV6-9,few,TRBJ1-4,TRBD1,TGTGCCAGCAACCCCACAGGGGACCCTAAACCAGCTAATGAAAAACTGTTTTTT,CASNPTGDPKPANEKLFF
TRBV13,once,TRBJ2-3,TRBD2,TGTGCCAGCAGTCGACTAGCGGCCAGCACAGATACGCAGTATTTT,CASSRLAASTDTQYF
TRBV5-1,NA,TRBJ2-3,TRBD2,TGCGCCAGCAGCTTGCCTAGCGGGGAGGATACGCAGTATTTT,CASSLPSGEDTQYF